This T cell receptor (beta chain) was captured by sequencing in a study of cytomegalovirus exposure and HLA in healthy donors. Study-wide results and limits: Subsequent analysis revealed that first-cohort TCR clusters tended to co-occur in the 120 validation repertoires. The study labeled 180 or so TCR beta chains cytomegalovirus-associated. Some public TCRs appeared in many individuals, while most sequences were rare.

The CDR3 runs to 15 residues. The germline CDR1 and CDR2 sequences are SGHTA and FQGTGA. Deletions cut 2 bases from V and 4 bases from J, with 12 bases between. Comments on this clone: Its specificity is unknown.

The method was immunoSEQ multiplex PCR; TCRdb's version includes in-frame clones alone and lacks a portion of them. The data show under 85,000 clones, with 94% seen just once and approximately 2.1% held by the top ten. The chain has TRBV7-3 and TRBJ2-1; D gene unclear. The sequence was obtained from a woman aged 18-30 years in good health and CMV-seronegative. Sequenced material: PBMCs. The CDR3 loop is CASSLAVGNYNEQFF. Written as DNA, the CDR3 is TGTGCCAGCAGCTTAGCGGTAGGAAATTACAATGAGCAGTTCTTC.